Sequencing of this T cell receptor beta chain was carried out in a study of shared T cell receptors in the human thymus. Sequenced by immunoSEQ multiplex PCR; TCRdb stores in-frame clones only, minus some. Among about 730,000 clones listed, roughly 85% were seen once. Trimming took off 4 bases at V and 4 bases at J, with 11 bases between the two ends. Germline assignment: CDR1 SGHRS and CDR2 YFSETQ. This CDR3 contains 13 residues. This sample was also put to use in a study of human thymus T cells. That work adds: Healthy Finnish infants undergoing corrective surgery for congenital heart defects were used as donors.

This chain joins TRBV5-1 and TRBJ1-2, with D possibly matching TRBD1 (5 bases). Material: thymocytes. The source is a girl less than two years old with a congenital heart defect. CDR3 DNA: TGCGCCAGCAGCGCCGACAGATCCTATGGCTACACCTTC. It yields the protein CASSADRSYGYTF.